These 14 T cell receptor beta chains were sequenced from one sample in a study of T cells expressing NK-cell markers. Following a re-call of the 5' RACE reads, TCRdb has one entry per CDR3 protein and lacks DNA. The table lists about 260,000 distinct CDR3 sequences. Sequencing used blood T cells: a sorted CD56 or NKG2C T cell subset, CD4+ or CD8+ T cells, or bulk PBMC T cells (not recorded which). The source of these receptors is a man between 18 and 35 years old in good health.

The gene calls are TRBV12-3 or TRBV12-4 and TRBJ2-2. This CDR3 has 12 residues. CDR3 loop: CAPASNTGELFF.

V gene TRBV12-3 or TRBV12-4 combines with J gene TRBJ1-2; TCRdb's D call of TRBD1 is untestable without DNA. The CDR3 runs to 14 residues. The chain's CDR3 is CASSVGQLHYGYTF.

The V gene is TRBV12-3 or TRBV12-4, the J gene TRBJ2-2; the D gene TCRdb calls, TRBD1, cannot be checked with no DNA. The CDR3 is made up of 12 amino acids. CDR3 in amino acids: CASRGEAGELFF.

The chain recombines TRBV9 with TRBJ2-3; TCRdb selects TRBD1, and the lack of DNA leaves this call unchecked. Germline CDR1 SGDLS, CDR2 YYNGEE. CDR3 length: 15 amino acids. The CDR3 sequence is CASSLRQGTTDTQYF.

J is TRBJ1-1 and V is TRBV3-1. The germline V gene has CDR1 LGHDT and CDR2 YNNKEL (reference sequence). This CDR3 has 13 amino acids. The CDR3 sequence: CASSHQGLSGAFF. Using reference TRBV3-1 and TRBJ1-1 for the parts outside the CDR3, the full variable domain is DTAVSQTPKYLVTQMGNDKSIKCEQNLGHDTMYWYKQDSKKFLKIMFSYNNKELIINETVPNRFSPKSPDKAHLNLHINSLELGDSAVYFCASSHQGLSGAFFGQGTRLTVV.

J is TRBJ2-1 and V is TRBV20-1; as DNA is missing, the TRBD2 call by TCRdb cannot be tested. The germline V gene has CDR1 DFQATT and CDR2 SNEGSKA (reference sequence). The CDR3 covers 19 residues. The CDR3 sequence: CSASGVRAGGHSSYNEQFF.

V usage is TRBV27 and J usage is TRBJ1-5. Germline CDR1 and CDR2: MNHEY and SMNVEV (reference sequence). The CDR3 contains 14 residues. This CDR3 reads CASRGLSEGQPQHF.

V is TRBV12-3 or TRBV12-4 and J is TRBJ1-6; the D call of TRBD1 rests on TCRdb alone, since no DNA is present to check it. The CDR3 runs 15 residues. The CDR3: CASSLAAGDNSPLHF.

The chain links TRBV29-1 to TRBJ2-5; the D call from TCRdb, TRBD1, cannot be confirmed without DNA. In germline, CDR1 is SQVTM, CDR2 ANQGSEA. The CDR3 loop spans 17 amino acids. The CDR3 is CSVLPGIAKSTQETQYF.

This chain connects TRBV7-9 to TRBJ2-1; TCRdb lists TRBD2, though no DNA is available to test this call. CDR3 size: 14 residues. The germline V gene has CDR1 SEHNR and CDR2 FQNEAQ (reference sequence). CDR3 amino acids: CASAPGGIDNEQFF.

The genes are TRBV5-1 and TRBJ1-5; there is no DNA to check the TCRdb D call of TRBD1. The CDR3 contains 15 residues. From germline, CDR1 is SGHRS and CDR2 YFSETQ. The CDR3 is CASSPDTGNNQPQHF.

V gene TRBV7-2 combines with J gene TRBJ2-5; TCRdb proposes TRBD2, but this gene call is untestable without DNA. Germline V gene lookup returns CDR1 SGHTA and CDR2 FQGNSA. CDR3 size: 16 residues. The CDR3 sequence is CASSPGGVGLQETQYF.

The gene calls are TRBV9 and TRBJ2-1; the D call of TRBD2 rests on TCRdb alone, since no DNA is present to check it. CDR3 length equals 18 residues. Germline V gives CDR1 SGDLS, CDR2 YYNGEE. The CDR3 sequence is CASSAGTSGIPAYNEQFF.

V gene TRBV12-3 or TRBV12-4 combines with J gene TRBJ2-1; the TRBD1 assignment by TCRdb is unverifiable without DNA. The CDR3 has 17 amino acids. The CDR3 here is CASRSRTGTGGFNEQFF.